This T cell receptor (beta chain) was obtained from a study of blood T cell repertoires in COVID-19. Across the whole study: Specimens from acute and convalescent COVID-19 originated in the United States, Italy and Spain.

V lost 3 bases and J lost 1; bases outside the gene matches: 5. Germline CDR1 reads SGHRS; CDR2 reads YFSETQ. The CDR3 totals 15 residues. Generated by immunoSEQ multiplex PCR, the TCRdb table keeps only in-frame clones and is missing some. The sample carries around 150,000 clones, about 79% recorded once. The sample comprised peripheral blood. This chain connects TRBV5-1 to TRBJ1-1, with 8 bases aligning to TRBD1. This clonotype originated in a woman over 75 with active or convalescent COVID-19. CDR3 DNA sequence: TGCGCCAGCAGCTGGAGAGGGACAGGGAACACTGAAGCTTTCTTT. Its translation is CASSWRGTGNTEAFF.